Below, 15 T cell receptor beta chains from the same sample are listed, as sequenced in a study of cytomegalovirus exposure and HLA in healthy donors. PCR was performed using 60 Vbeta and 13 Jbeta primers. Using immunoSEQ multiplex PCR, the repertoire was profiled, and TCRdb retains in-frame clones only, with some absent. Among just under 150,000 clones listed, around 80% were seen once. Sequencing input: PBMCs. The receptors derive from a woman aged 25-40 years in good health and CMV-seronegative.

V and J are TRBV5-4 and TRBJ1-2; D possibly corresponds to TRBD1 (5 bases). This CDR3 comprises 14 residues. Germline CDR1 reads SGHNT; CDR2 reads YYREEE (reference sequence). With 3 bases removed from V and 4 bases from J, the gap between germline ends came to 13 bases. The CDR3 coding sequence is TGTGCCAGCAGCTCGCTAACAGGCTCCTATGGCTACACCTTC. Amino acids: CASSSLTGSYGYTF. The whole variable domain, remainder taken from reference TRBV5-4 and TRBJ1-2, is ETGVTQSPTHLIKTRGQQVTLRCSSQSGHNTVSWYQQALGQGPQFIFQYYREEENGRGNFPPRFSGLQFPNYSSELNVNALELDDSALYLCASSSLTGSYGYTFGSGTRLTVV.

The chain joins TRBV11-1 to TRBJ2-3; 8 positions match TRBD1. Germline values: CDR1 SGHAT, CDR2 FQDESV (reference sequence). The trim removed 3 bases at V and 2 bases at J, leaving 4 bases unmatched. This CDR3 comprises 15 residues. This CDR3 reads CASSFDRGNTDTQYF. In DNA, the CDR3 is TGTGCCAGCAGCTTCGACAGGGGAAACACAGATACGCAGTATTTT. Together with reference TRBV11-1 and TRBJ2-3, the CDR3 gives the full variable domain: EAEVAQSPRYKITEKSQAVAFWCDPISGHATLYWYRQILGQGPELLVQFQDESVVDDSQLPKDRFSAERLKGVDSTLKIQPAELGDSAMYLCASSFDRGNTDTQYFGPGTRLTVL.

This clone has just one count. The chain links TRBV2 to TRBJ2-1; TRBD2 matches 11 bases. CDR3 length equals 13 residues. The V segment lost 8 bases and the J segment 4 bases; nucleotides outside the gene matches: 1. Germline V CDR1 and CDR2: SNHLY, FYNNEI. In DNA form, the CDR3 reads TGTGCCAGCGGGACTAGCGGTTACAATGAGCAGTTCTTC. Its translation: CASGTSGYNEQFF.

The J gene is TRBJ1-4, the V gene TRBV4-1; the D gene is possibly TRBD1 (6 bases). The germline V gene encodes CDR1 MGHRA and CDR2 YSYEKL. V was clipped by 1 base and J by 4 bases, with 16 bases between them. CDR3 size: 17 residues. CDR3 residues: CASSQVGGGRGNEKLFF. DNA of the CDR3: TGCGCCAGCAGCCAAGTCGGGGGGGGCCGTGGTAATGAAAAACTGTTTTTT.

The rearrangement joins TRBV6-1 to TRBJ1-2, with a possible D match to TRBD1 (5 bases). Germline assignment: CDR1 MNHNS and CDR2 SASEGT. Trimming stripped 0 bases from V and 12 bases from J, with 14 bases between. The CDR3 covers 13 residues. CDR3 in amino acids: CASSEARLGRDTF. CDR3 bases: TGTGCCAGCAGTGAAGCCCGGTTGGGCAGGGACACCTTC.

V and J are TRBV9 and TRBJ2-2; 13 bases are a match to TRBD2. CDR3 length: 16 residues. V shed 0 bases, J shed 5 bases, and the junction held 1 base outside the gene matches. Germline CDR1 and CDR2: SGDLS and YYNGEE. The CDR3 coding sequence is TGTGCCAGCAGCGTAGTACTAGCGGGAGGGACCGGGGAGCTGTTTTTT. Translation gives CASSVVLAGGTGELFF.

This clone has more than one count but fewer than ten. J is TRBJ1-1 and V is TRBV7-9; maybe TRBD1 (6 bases). V lost 5 bases and J 1 base, leaving 11 bases between the germline ends. Germline CDR1 reads SEHNR; CDR2 reads FQNEAQ (reference sequence). The CDR3 has 14 residues. DNA for the CDR3: TGTGCCAGCAGCCTACAGGGCGGGAACACTGAAGCTTTCTTT. Translated, it gives CASSLQGGNTEAFF.

The chain uses TRBV9 and TRBJ1-5; tentatively, D is TRBD1 (6 bases). Deletions cut 2 bases from V and 6 bases from J, with 15 bases between. The CDR3 extends over 15 amino acids. The germline gives CDR1 SGDLS, CDR2 YYNGEE. DNA of the CDR3: TGTGCCAGCAGCGTGGGTTCAGGGGAGGGTCAGCCCCAGCATTTT. As protein: CASSVGSGEGQPQHF.

The chain is built from TRBV2 and TRBJ1-2, with TRBD1 as a possible D gene (5 bases). Per the germline V gene, CDR1 is SNHLY and CDR2 is FYNNEI. V lost 2 bases and J 6 bases, leaving 10 bases between the germline ends. The CDR3 consists of 13 residues. In DNA, the CDR3 is TGTGCCAGCAGTGAACAGGGTCCAGATGGCTACACCTTC. It yields the protein CASSEQGPDGYTF. Drawing the rest from reference TRBV2 and TRBJ1-2, the complete variable domain is EPEVTQTPSHQVTQMGQEVILRCVPISNHLYFYWYRQILGQKVEFLVSFYNNEISEKSEIFDDQFSVERPDGSNFTLKIRSTKLEDSAMYFCASSEQGPDGYTFGSGTRLTVV.

The chain recombines TRBV10-3 with TRBJ2-7; TRBD1 might be the D (6 bases). The CDR3 covers 13 residues. Germline-derived CDR1 and CDR2 are ENHRY and SYGVKD. Trimming pared 4 bases from V and 3 bases from J, leaving 10 bases between. This CDR3 is CAISGQDFYEQYF. The CDR3 region has the DNA TGTGCCATCAGTGGACAGGATTTCTACGAGCAGTACTTC.

The chain recombines TRBV14 with TRBJ2-2; a possible D gene is TRBD1 (5 bases). CDR3 size: 15 residues. Trimming cost V 1 base and J 5 bases, with 11 bases left between them. In germline, CDR1 is SGHDN, CDR2 FVKESK. CDR3 DNA: TGTGCCAGCAGCCAAGTCGCAGGGTTTACCGGGGAGCTGTTTTTT. This gives the protein CASSQVAGFTGELFF.

Notes on this clone: One end of the junction does not line up with germline, which may come from a read error. The V call is TRBV7-9, the J call TRBJ1-5, with TRBD1 identical over 9 bases. CDR1 SEHNR and CDR2 FQNEAQ come from the germline V gene (reference sequence). The CDR3 loop spans 15 amino acids. The CDR3 loop reads CSSSPQGASNQPQHF. In DNA form, the CDR3 reads TGTTCCAGCAGCCCACAGGGGGCGAGCAATCAGCCCCAGCATTTT.

CDR3 sequence reads: CASSFPGGYNEQFF. The CDR3 coding sequence is TGTGCCAGCAGTTTCCCGGGAGGTTACAATGAGCAGTTCTTC. This rearrangement joins TRBV27 to TRBJ2-1; 7 bases are shared with TRBD2. Germline-derived CDR1 and CDR2 are MNHEY and SMNVEV (reference sequence). J lost 4 bases, V lost 3 bases, and 3 bases had no gene match. The length of the CDR3 is 14 residues.

The chain employs TRBV19 and TRBJ1-2; D is perhaps TRBD1 (5 bases). The V gene's germline CDR1 is LNHDA and CDR2 SQIVND (reference sequence). The V end was cut by 3 bases, the J end by 4 bases, with 18 bases between. There are 16 residues in the CDR3. CDR3 coding DNA: TGTGCCAGTAGTATCCCGCCCGCGCAGGGTGTCTATGGCTACACCTTC. This gives the protein CASSIPPAQGVYGYTF. Full variable domain (missing parts from reference TRBV19 and TRBJ1-2): DGGITQSPKYLFRKEGQNVTLSCEQNLNHDAMYWYRQDPGQGLRLIYYSQIVNDFQKGDIAEGYSVSREKKESFPLTVTSAQKNPTAFYLCASSIPPAQGVYGYTFGSGTRLTVV.

The gene calls are TRBV7-2 and TRBJ2-1, with TRBD2 matching 7 bases. V lost 5 bases and J lost 4; bases outside the gene matches: 11. The germline V gene encodes CDR1 SGHTA and CDR2 FQGNSA. The CDR3 loop spans 16 amino acids. The CDR3 DNA sequence: TGTGCCAGCAGCCCCCGTTCGGGCGGGGGATACAATGAGCAGTTCTTC. Its translation: CASSPRSGGGYNEQFF.